This T cell receptor (beta chain) appears in the sequencing data of a study of blood T cell repertoires in COVID-19. The overall study: Donors in the United States, Italy and Spain gave samples during acute or convalescent COVID-19.

About this clone itself: Additional DNA sequences in this sample encode the identical CDR3.

Germline assignment: CDR1 KGHSH and CDR2 LQKENI. The CDR3 contains 12 residues. Trimming shortened V by 6 bases and J by 4 bases, and 10 bases separated the two germline ends. Produced via immunoSEQ multiplex PCR; TCRdb's table is partial and in-frame only. The sample holds around 180,000 clones, around nine tenths seen once. The material sequenced was peripheral blood. This receptor was identified in a man between 65 and 79 years old with active or convalescent COVID-19. V gene TRBV18 combines with J gene TRBJ2-7; tentatively, D is TRBD2 (6 bases). The CDR3 region has the DNA TGTGCCAGCTCCCCCGGAGGGTACGAGCAGTACTTC. This gives the protein CASSPGGYEQYF.